Following are 6 T cell receptor beta chains from one sample sequenced in a study of blood T cell repertoires in COVID-19. TCRdb keeps only in-frame clones here, not all; method: immunoSEQ multiplex PCR. The sample has approximately 250,000 clones, around nine tenths seen once. Sample: peripheral blood. Receptors were obtained from a man aged 35 to 55 with active or convalescent COVID-19.

V and J are TRBV11-2 and TRBJ2-1; the match to TRBD1 covers 9 bases. CDR1 SGHAT and CDR2 FQNNGV come from the germline V gene. The CDR3 length is 16 residues. V lost 5 bases to trimming and J lost 4 bases; unmatched junction nucleotides: 9. DNA for the CDR3: TGTGCCAGCAGCCCGAAGTGGGACAGGGATTACAATGAGCAGTTCTTC. This sequence encodes CASSPKWDRDYNEQFF.

CDR3 coding DNA: TGTGCCAGCAGCCCTAGGAGGGACCACCAGTACAATGAGCAGTTCTTC. Amino acid sequence: CASSPRRDHQYNEQFF. The gene calls are TRBV3-1 (or the pseudogene TRBV3-2) and TRBJ2-1; possible D gene TRBD2, 6 bases. Looked up from germline, CDR1 is LGHDT and CDR2 is YNNKEL (reference sequence). This CDR3 has 16 residues. V lost 4 bases, J lost 4 bases, and 17 bases lay in between.

The V call is TRBV11-2, the J call TRBJ2-1, with 7 positions matching TRBD2. J was trimmed by 0 bases and V by 1 base; bases with no gene match: 6. Germline V gene lookup returns CDR1 SGHAT and CDR2 FQNNGV. This CDR3 has 17 residues. This chain's CDR3 is CASSLVVGGSSYNEQFF. The CDR3 region has the DNA TGTGCCAGCAGCTTAGTTGTGGGAGGGAGCTCCTACAATGAGCAGTTCTTC.

The V gene is TRBV28, the J gene TRBJ2-3; TRBD1 agrees at 7 bases. V dropped 2 bases and J dropped 4; count of bases not matched to a gene: 0. The germline gives CDR1 MDHEN, CDR2 SYDVKM. The CDR3 contains 13 residues. CDR3 protein: CASSLTGADTQYF. The CDR3 nucleotides are TGTGCCAGCAGTTTAACAGGGGCAGATACGCAGTATTTT. Drawing the rest from reference TRBV28 and TRBJ2-3, the complete variable domain is DVKVTQSSRYLVKRTGEKVFLECVQDMDHENMFWYRQDPGLGLRLIYFSYDVKMKEKGDIPEGYSVSREKKERFSLILESASTNQTSMYLCASSLTGADTQYFGPGTRLTVL.

The genes are TRBV5-1 and TRBJ2-5; 10 nucleotides align to TRBD1. The CDR3 is made up of 15 amino acids. Germline V CDR1 and CDR2: SGHRS, YFSETQ. Trimming took 4 bases from V and 5 from J; bases not matched to a gene: 8. In DNA, the CDR3 is TGCGCCAGCAGCAGGGGACAGGGGATACGTGAGACCCAGTACTTC. Translated: CASSRGQGIRETQYF.

This chain connects TRBV12-3 or TRBV12-4 to TRBJ1-1; D call uncertain. The CDR3 covers 12 residues. The germline V and J ends were trimmed by 6 bases and 3 bases, with 8 bases remaining between them. CDR3: CASSFLYTEAFF. The CDR3 bases are TGTGCCAGCAGCTTTTTATACACTGAAGCTTTCTTT.